These 21 T cell receptor beta chains came from one sample sequenced in a study of shared clonotypes between healthy human individuals. Sequencing was performed with immunoSEQ multiplex PCR; in TCRdb, only in-frame clones are kept and a portion is missing. The data contain about 230,000 clones, 65% of them singletons. Sequenced: memory CD4+ T cells sorted from blood. Stated subset: CD45RA-negative fraction. The origin of the receptors is a man aged 25 to 45 in good health.

The rearrangement joins TRBV5-8 to TRBJ1-2, with no clear D. The germline gives CDR1 SGHTS, CDR2 YDEGEE. V lost 4 bases and J lost 7, with 17 bases in between. The CDR3 is 14 amino acids. Here the CDR3 reads CASSVERLMIGYTF. The CDR3 DNA sequence: TGTGCCAGCAGCGTTGAGCGGTTAATGATTGGCTACACCTTC.

There are a few counts of this clone. V usage is TRBV18 and J usage is TRBJ2-3; 8 bases line up with TRBD1. The CDR3 consists of 16 residues. Trimming took 5 bases from V and 1 from J; bases not matched to a gene: 8. Per germline, CDR1 KGHSH and CDR2 LQKENI. The CDR3 here is CASSSRTGSGTDTQYF. The CDR3, as DNA: TGTGCCAGCTCATCGCGGACAGGGAGTGGCACAGATACGCAGTATTTT.

The sample holds many counts of this clone. This CDR3 reads CASSPPPSSGRINEQFF. CDR3 nucleotide sequence: TGTGCCAGCTCACCACCCCCGTCTAGCGGGAGGATCAATGAGCAGTTCTTC. The V call is TRBV18, the J call TRBJ2-1; TRBD2 matches 11 bases. The CDR3 is 17 amino acids. Trimming cost V 0 bases and J 6 bases; bases outside gene matches: 7. CDR1 and CDR2 from the germline V gene are KGHSH and LQKENI.

This clone has more than one count but fewer than ten. The chain employs TRBV5-4 and TRBJ2-2; TRBD2 matches at 8 bases. The CDR3 consists of 13 residues. Germline V gene lookup returns CDR1 SGHNT and CDR2 YYREEE (reference sequence). V dropped 4 bases and J dropped 6; count of bases not matched to a gene: 2. CDR3 DNA: TGTGCCAGCAGCCGGCGGGAGGCCGGGGAGCTGTTTTTT. This codes for CASSRREAGELFF.

The genes are TRBV5-1 and TRBJ2-1, with TRBD2 matching 7 bases. V trimming: 4 bases; J trimming: 0 bases; junction bases outside the gene matches: 25. CDR3 length: 22 amino acids. The germline V gene has CDR1 SGHRS and CDR2 YFSETQ. CDR3 coding DNA: TGCGCCAGCAGCGGCTTAACTTTTAGCGGGCCGAAAAAGGAGAGCTCCTACAATGAGCAGTTCTTC. The encoded protein is CASSGLTFSGPKKESSYNEQFF.

This clone was picked up a small number of times. The V and J genes are TRBV6-1 and TRBJ2-7; no definite D call. The CDR3 is 18 residues long. The V gene's germline CDR1 is MNHNS and CDR2 SASEGT. Deletions cut 2 bases from V and 3 bases from J, with 23 bases between. CDR3 protein: CASSETYGDPTSNYEQYF. The CDR3 DNA follows: TGTGCCAGCAGTGAAACGTACGGAGACCCAACCTCGAACTACGAGCAGTACTTC.

V usage is TRBV10-3 and J usage is TRBJ2-7, with 11 bases matching TRBD2. The CDR3 is 14 amino acids. V gave up 6 bases and J gave up 7 bases; unmatched junction bases: 8. Germline V gene lookup returns CDR1 ENHRY and CDR2 SYGVKD. CDR3 protein: CAIRSTSGKWEQYF. Written as DNA, the CDR3 is TGTGCCATCAGATCGACTAGCGGGAAATGGGAGCAGTACTTC.

This clone turned up a few times. Additional DNA sequences in this sample encode the identical CDR3. The chain joins TRBV4-1 to TRBJ1-2; D gene unclear. CDR3 length: 13 residues. Between the trimmed V and J ends, which lost 0 bases and 1 base, there was a span of 3 bases. The germline V gene encodes CDR1 MGHRA and CDR2 YSYEKL. This CDR3 is CASSQDGNYGYTF. The DNA for the CDR3 is TGCGCCAGCAGCCAAGATGGTAACTATGGCTACACCTTC.

The rearrangement uses TRBV25-1 and TRBJ1-4; D is ambiguous. V shed 2 bases and J shed 4 bases, with 11 bases lying between them. The germline gives CDR1 MGHDK, CDR2 SYGVNS. The CDR3 has 15 amino acids. The CDR3 here is CASSERAELNEKLFF. DNA for the CDR3: TGTGCCAGCAGTGAAAGGGCAGAACTTAATGAAAAACTGTTTTTT.

This clone was detected many times. J is TRBJ2-1 and V is TRBV7-8, with TRBD2 matching 8 bases. Unmatched junction bases numbered 9, after V lost 5 bases and J lost 9 bases. The CDR3 has 14 residues. The germline V gene encodes CDR1 SGHVS and CDR2 FQNEAQ. CDR3 nucleotide sequence: TGTGCCAGCAGCATCCTCCGGGGGGGTGGTGAGCAGTTCTTC. Its translation: CASSILRGGGEQFF.

The V call is TRBV7-2, the J call TRBJ2-4, with D hard to call. CDR3 length: 12 residues. Germline CDR1 reads SGHTA; CDR2 reads FQGNSA. Trimming left V 2 bases short and J 8 bases short, with 7 bases between. The CDR3 is CASSLNSYIQYF. Written as DNA, the CDR3 is TGTGCCAGCAGCTTAAACTCGTACATTCAGTACTTC.

The gene calls are TRBV6-1 and TRBJ1-5, with unresolved D. The CDR3 spans 13 residues. In germline, CDR1 is MNHNS, CDR2 SASEGT. V was clipped by 4 bases and J by 5 bases, with 9 bases between them. CDR3 in DNA: TGTGCCAGCAGTGGGCCAAATGATCAGCCCCAGCATTTT. Its protein is CASSGPNDQPQHF.

The gene calls are TRBV6-1 and TRBJ2-1; D ambiguous. The length of the CDR3 is 14 residues. The germline V and J ends were trimmed by 4 bases and 8 bases, with 15 bases remaining between them. Looked up from germline, CDR1 is MNHNS and CDR2 is SASEGT. The CDR3 loop is CASSVPVGPDEQFF. The CDR3 DNA reads TGTGCCAGCAGTGTACCAGTCGGCCCCGATGAGCAGTTCTTC.

This chain links TRBV5-1 with TRBJ2-3, with D perhaps matching TRBD1 (5 bases). The ends were cut back, 2 bases at V and 6 bases at J, with 16 bases in the middle. The CDR3 length is 15 residues. Germline values: CDR1 SGHRS, CDR2 YFSETQ. CDR3 bases: TGCGCCAGCAGCTTCTCAGGGAATGCTAGGGATACGCAGTATTTT. It is translated as CASSFSGNARDTQYF.

The chain carries TRBV29-1 and TRBJ1-1; possible D gene TRBD1, 5 bases. This CDR3 is 14 amino acids long. Germline CDR1 reads SQVTM; CDR2 reads ANQGSEA. V lost 3 bases, J lost 1 base, and 12 bases lay in between. CDR3 amino acids: CSVDTGGGNTEAFF. CDR3 DNA: TGCAGCGTTGATACGGGGGGAGGGAACACTGAAGCTTTCTTT. The complete variable domain, with remaining parts taken from reference TRBV29-1 and TRBJ1-1, reads SAVISQKPSRDICQRGTSLTIQCQVDSQVTMMFWYRQQPGQSLTLIATANQGSEATYESGFVIDKFPISRPNLTFSTLTVSNMSPEDSSIYLCSVDTGGGNTEAFFGQGTRLTVV.

This sequence joins TRBV10-1 and TRBJ2-1, with 7 bases lining up with TRBD2. With V trimmed by 0 bases and J by 1 base, 6 bases remained unmatched. There are 17 residues in the CDR3. Germline assignment: CDR1 WNHNN and CDR2 SYGVQD (reference sequence). CDR3 bases: TGCGCCAGCAGTGAGTCCGGGGCAGCGGGATCCTACAATGAGCAGTTCTTC. Translating gives CASSESGAAGSYNEQFF.

The rearrangement uses TRBV19 and TRBJ2-1; 8 bases match TRBD2. The V gene end was trimmed by 5 bases and the J gene end by 7 bases; junction bases not matched to a gene: 4. The germline CDR1 and CDR2 sequences are LNHDA and SQIVND (reference sequence). The CDR3 is 13 amino acids. In DNA, the CDR3 is TGTGCCAGTAGTTGGGGACTAGAAAATGAGCAGTTCTTC. Protein sequence: CASSWGLENEQFF.

V usage is TRBV7-9 and J usage is TRBJ1-4; D is undetermined. The germline V gene encodes CDR1 SEHNR and CDR2 FQNEAQ (reference sequence). CDR3 size: 13 residues. V shed 2 bases and J shed 8 bases, with 9 bases lying between them. This CDR3 is CASSLFPAEKLFF. The CDR3 nucleotides read TGTGCCAGCAGCTTATTTCCAGCCGAAAAACTGTTTTTT.

This chain links TRBV10-3 with TRBJ2-1; either TRBD1 or TRBD2 may supply D (5 bases each). Germline V CDR1 and CDR2: ENHRY, SYGVKD. V lost 11 bases, J lost 7 bases, and 12 bases lay in between. This CDR3 has 11 residues. CDR3 loop: CASGPHNEQFF. For the CDR3, the DNA is TGTGCCTCGGGGCCGCATAATGAGCAGTTCTTC.

The rearrangement uses TRBV11-2 and TRBJ2-3; D might be TRBD1 (7 bases). CDR3 length equals 17 residues. Looked up from germline, CDR1 is SGHAT and CDR2 is FQNNGV. Trimming took off 1 base at V and 2 bases at J, with 16 bases between the two ends. The CDR3 loop reads CASSLGPGQDYTDTQYF. As DNA, the CDR3 is TGTGCCAGCAGCTTAGGTCCTGGACAGGACTACACAGATACGCAGTATTTT.

The chain combines TRBV11-2 with TRBJ2-6; 9 bases align to TRBD1. The CDR3 is 19 amino acids. V dropped 1 base and J dropped 1; count of bases not matched to a gene: 8. Germline assignment: CDR1 SGHAT and CDR2 FQNNGV. CDR3 amino acids: CASSLVWGQGRSGANVLTF. The CDR3 DNA reads TGTGCCAGCAGCTTAGTTTGGGGACAGGGAAGGTCTGGGGCCAACGTCCTGACTTTC.